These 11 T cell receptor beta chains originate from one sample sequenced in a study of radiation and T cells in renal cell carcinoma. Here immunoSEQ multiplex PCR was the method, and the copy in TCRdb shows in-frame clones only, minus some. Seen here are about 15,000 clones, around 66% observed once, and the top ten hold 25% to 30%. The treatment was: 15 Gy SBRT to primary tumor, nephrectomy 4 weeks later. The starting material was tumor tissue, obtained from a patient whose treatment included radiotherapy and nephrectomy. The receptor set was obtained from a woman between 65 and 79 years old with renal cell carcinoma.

The CDR3 nucleotides read TGTGCCTGGAGTGCTGACAGGGGAAATTCACCCCTCCACTTT. This encodes CAWSADRGNSPLHF. The chain carries TRBV30 and TRBJ1-6, with 8 bases identical to TRBD1. Unmatched junction bases numbered 3, after V lost 1 base and J lost 7 bases. This CDR3 region has 14 residues. CDR1 is GTSNPN, CDR2 SVGIG, per germline (reference sequence). Full variable domain (rest looked up from reference TRBV30 and TRBJ1-6): SQTIHQWPATLVQPVGSPLSLECTVEGTSNPNLYWYRQAAGRGLQLLFYSVGIGQISSEVPQNLSASRPQDRQFILSSKKLLLSDSGFYLCAWSADRGNSPLHFGNGTRLTVT.

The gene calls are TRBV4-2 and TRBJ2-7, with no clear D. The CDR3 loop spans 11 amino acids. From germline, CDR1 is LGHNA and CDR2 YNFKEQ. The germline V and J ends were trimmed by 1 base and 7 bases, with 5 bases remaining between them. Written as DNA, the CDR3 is TGTGCCAGCAGCCAAGGGGAAGAGCAGTACTTC. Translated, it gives CASSQGEEQYF.

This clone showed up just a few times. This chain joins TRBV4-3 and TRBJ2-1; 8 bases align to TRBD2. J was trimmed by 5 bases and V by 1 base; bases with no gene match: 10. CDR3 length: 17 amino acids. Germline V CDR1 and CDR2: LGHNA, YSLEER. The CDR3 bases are TGCGCCAGCAGCCAAGCAAAGGGGGGACTAGTAGACAATGAGCAGTTCTTC. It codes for CASSQAKGGLVDNEQFF.

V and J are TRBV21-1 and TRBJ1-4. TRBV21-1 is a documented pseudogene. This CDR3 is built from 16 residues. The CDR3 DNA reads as TGTGCCAGCACCGAGAGGTTCGGAGACACCAATGAAAAACTGTTTTTT. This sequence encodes CASTERFGDTNEKLFF.

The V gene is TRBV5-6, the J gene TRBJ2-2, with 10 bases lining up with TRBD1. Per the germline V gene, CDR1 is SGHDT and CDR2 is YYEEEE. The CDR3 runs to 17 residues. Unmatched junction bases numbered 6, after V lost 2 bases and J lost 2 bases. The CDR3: CASSFRGTGDNTGELFF. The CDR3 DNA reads TGTGCCAGCAGCTTTCGTGGGACAGGGGACAACACCGGGGAGCTGTTTTTT.

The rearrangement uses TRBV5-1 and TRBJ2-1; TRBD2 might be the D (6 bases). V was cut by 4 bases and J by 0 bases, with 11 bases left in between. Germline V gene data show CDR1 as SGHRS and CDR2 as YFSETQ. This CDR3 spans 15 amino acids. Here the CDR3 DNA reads TGCGCCAGCAGCCCGTCAGCGGGCTCCTACAATGAGCAGTTCTTC. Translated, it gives CASSPSAGSYNEQFF.

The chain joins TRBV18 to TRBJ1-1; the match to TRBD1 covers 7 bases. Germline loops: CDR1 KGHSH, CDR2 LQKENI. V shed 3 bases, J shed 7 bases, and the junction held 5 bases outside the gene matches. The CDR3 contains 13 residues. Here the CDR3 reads CASSPLQGIEAFF. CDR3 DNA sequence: TGTGCCAGCTCACCCCTACAGGGGATTGAAGCTTTCTTT.

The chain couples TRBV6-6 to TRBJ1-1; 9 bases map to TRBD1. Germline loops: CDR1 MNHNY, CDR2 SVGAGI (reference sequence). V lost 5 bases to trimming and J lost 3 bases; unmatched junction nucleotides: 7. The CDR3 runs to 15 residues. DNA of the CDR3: TGTGCCAGCAGTGTCCGGGACAGGGTGGACACTGAAGCTTTCTTT. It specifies CASSVRDRVDTEAFF.

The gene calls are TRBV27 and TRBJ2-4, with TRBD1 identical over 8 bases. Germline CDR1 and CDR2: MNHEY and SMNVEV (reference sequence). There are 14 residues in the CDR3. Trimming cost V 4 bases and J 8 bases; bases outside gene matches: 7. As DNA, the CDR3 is TGTGCCAGCAGTTCCCGGGACAGGTTAGACATTCAGTACTTC. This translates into CASSSRDRLDIQYF.

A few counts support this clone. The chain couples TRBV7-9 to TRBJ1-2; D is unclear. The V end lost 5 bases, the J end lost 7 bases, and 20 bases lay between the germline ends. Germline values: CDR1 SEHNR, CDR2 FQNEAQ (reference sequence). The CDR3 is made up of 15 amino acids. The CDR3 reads CASSLGRRAGGGYTF. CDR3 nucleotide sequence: TGTGCCAGCAGCCTAGGACGAAGGGCCGGAGGTGGCTACACCTTC.

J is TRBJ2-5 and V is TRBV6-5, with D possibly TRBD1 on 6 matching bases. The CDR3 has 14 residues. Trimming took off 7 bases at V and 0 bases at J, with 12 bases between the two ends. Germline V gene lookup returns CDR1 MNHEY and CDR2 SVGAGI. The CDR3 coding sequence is TGTGCCAGCACCCTGGGGGCAAACCAAGAGACCCAGTACTTC. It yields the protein CASTLGANQETQYF.